Detailed here is one T cell receptor beta chain. Its target antigen remains unknown. No base-level quality is on record; no much larger clone is a single base apart. The germline V gene (reference sequence) provides CDR1 SGHKS and CDR2 YYEKEE. Ends trimmed: V by 4 bases, J by 3 bases; bases unmatched to a gene: 12. The CDR3 runs 17 residues from the cysteine to the phenylalanine. The retained sequence is limited to the CDR3, 51 bases, with the frame set at the first base. The time point label, read with the paper, signifies: second blood draw from one MS patient after hematopoietic stem cell transplantation. TCR beta repertoires were profiled from peripheral blood of roughly 13 young patients with multiple sclerosis to demonstrate the VDJtools post-analysis software. The multiple sclerosis patients were children and adolescents between 6 and 15 years of age. To prepare the library, PCR was applied. The sequencer was an Illumina HiSeq 2500. To reduce PCR and sequencing biases, unique molecular identifiers were incorporated into the TCR beta cDNA libraries. Some 500,000 cDNA molecules were obtained per 1 to 10 million input T cells, so each molecule approximated one T cell. The patient libraries were prepared and sequenced using the same protocol as the earlier healthy control dataset. Samples belonging to the same batch were prepared together, multiplexed and sequenced on a shared HiSeq lane. On the authors' methods: MIGEC handled the raw barcoded reads, throwing out single-read molecular identifier groups before consensus assembly and CDR3 extraction. Clonotype tables were post-analysed with VDJtools, and diversity was normalized by down-sampling all datasets to the smallest sample size. Repertoire overlap clustering matched CDR3 amino acid but not nucleotide sequences to correct batch-related cross-sample contamination. Through fastp at Q25 and MiXCR, TCRdb rebuilt clones from the public reads, retaining in-frame beta chains. Identical CDR3 protein sequences are pooled into one entry, listed with their most common genes and DNA. The V and J calls, along with clone size, are taken from TCRdb and not from the paper's own processing. The sample has 150,000 or so distinct CDR3 sequences on record, about 37% of them singletons. The ten most abundant clones make up 28% of the sample.

The source of the sample is a study of post-analysis software for immune sequencing data (dated by TCRdb to about 2015). Describing the broader study: Recorded disease courses included relapsing-remitting, secondary progressive and progressive-relapsing multiple sclerosis, with some patients lacking subtype annotation. A subset of samples was prepared in parallel using single-end sample barcoding, then pooled and co-amplified after Illumina adapter ligation. The patient repertoires were set against roughly eleven previously published healthy control repertoires from donors whose ages ranged from roughly 6 to 25 years. Overall results and qualifications from the work: Four or five TRBV segments, including TRBV5-6, TRBV5-1 and TRBV20-1, were significantly more frequent in patients than controls. The control group was slightly older than the multiple sclerosis patient group. Significantly lower normalized Chao1 diversity was found in multiple sclerosis patients than in controls, suggesting substantial peripheral T-cell clonal expansion. Direct clustering with F measure revealed strong co-clustering of samples prepared in the same batch, which led to a batch-effect correction.

This specimen consisted of blood, obtained after autologous hematopoietic stem cell transplantation. The origin of this receptor is a girl aged 10 to 17 with multiple sclerosis. Donor details come from another sample of the same person, matched by shared clones. The chain employs TRBV5-5 and TRBJ2-3, and 9 bases in between align with TRBD1. The CDR3 reads CASSVGGTGGLTDTQYF. The base sequence is TGTGCCAGCAGCGTCGGCGGCACAGGGGGCTTGACAGATACGCAGTATTTT.